What follows are 17 T cell receptor beta chains derived from one specimen sequenced in a study of blood T cells in healthy people across ages. Combining a sample-barcoded 5' primer with a J-beta primer mix, a second PCR ran for roughly 6 to 12 cycles. One entry per CDR3 protein, called by TCRdb with MiXCR from the 5' RACE reads. The sample includes about 720,000 distinct CDR3 sequences, 22% of them seen just once. The sequenced sample consisted of blood. These TCRs come from a man aged 65-85 years in good health.

The CDR3 loop is CSAATSGSATGELFF. The CDR3 DNA sequence: TGCAGTGCCGCGACTAGCGGGAGCGCCACCGGGGAGCTGTTTTTT. V gene TRBV20-1 combines with J gene TRBJ2-2; the match to TRBD2 covers 12 bases. With 6 bases clipped from V and 4 bases from J, the junction kept 6 bases outside the gene matches. The CDR3 consists of 15 residues. Germline-derived CDR1 and CDR2 are DFQATT and SNEGSKA (reference sequence).

This clonotype was seen many times. The CDR3 DNA reads as TGTGCCAGCACGGCAACTAATGAAAAACTGTTTTTT. Amino acids: CASTATNEKLFF. The chain is built from TRBV7-2 and TRBJ1-4; D gene unclear. The CDR3 covers 12 residues. The V end lost 7 bases, the J end lost 0 bases, and 3 bases lay between the germline ends. The germline gives CDR1 SGHTA, CDR2 FQGNSA.

This chain joins TRBV6-5 and TRBJ2-2; 7 positions match TRBD2. This CDR3 contains 15 residues. Germline CDR1 reads MNHEY; CDR2 reads SVGAGI. The ends lost 0 bases at V and 11 bases at J; junction bases unmatched: 9. CDR3 sequence (DNA): TGTGCCAGCAGTTACTCGATCGAGGGAGGGGTAGAGCTGTTTTTT. The encoded protein is CASSYSIEGGVELFF.

The chain combines TRBV6-5 with TRBJ1-2, with D possibly TRBD1 on 5 matching bases. V was shortened by 8 bases and J by 6 bases, with 10 bases between the two germline ends. This CDR3 comprises 11 residues. In germline, CDR1 is MNHEY, CDR2 SVGAGI. DNA for the CDR3: TGTGCCAGCGGGGGAAACCATGGCTACACCTTC. Protein: CASGGNHGYTF.

This clonotype was detected only a few times. V gene TRBV12-3 or TRBV12-4 combines with J gene TRBJ1-2; no reliable D call. The CDR3 spans 12 residues. V was cut by 8 bases and J by 4 bases, with 11 bases left in between. CDR3 region: CASGGDLYGYTF. The CDR3 DNA reads TGTGCCAGCGGCGGGGATCTCTATGGCTACACCTTC.

The chain uses TRBV19 and TRBJ1-2; the D gene is possibly TRBD1 (5 bases). The CDR3 is 14 amino acids. Deletions cut 3 bases from V and 4 bases from J, with 12 bases between. Germline V gives CDR1 LNHDA, CDR2 SQIVND (reference sequence). In DNA form, the CDR3 reads TGTGCCAGTAGTATTTGGGGCAGGAGCTATGGCTACACCTTC. Its translation: CASSIWGRSYGYTF.

This clonotype was detected many times. The chain uses TRBV4-1 and TRBJ2-3; D perhaps matches TRBD1 (6 bases). The CDR3 loop spans 12 amino acids. Deletions cut 8 bases from V and 5 bases from J, with 11 bases between. Germline loops: CDR1 MGHRA, CDR2 YSYEKL. The CDR3, as DNA: TGCGCCAGCGGTAAAGGGGGAGATACGCAGTATTTT. Its protein product is CASGKGGDTQYF.

This clonotype was observed at least ten times. The rearrangement joins TRBV6-4 to TRBJ2-4, with TRBD2 identical over 7 bases. Trimming cost V 8 bases and J 1 base; bases outside gene matches: 5. Looked up from germline, CDR1 is MRHNA and CDR2 is SNTAGT. This CDR3 has 14 residues. The DNA for the CDR3 is TGTGCCAGCGGGGAGGGATTCGCCAAAAACATTCAGTACTTC. Residues: CASGEGFAKNIQYF.

V usage is TRBV2 and J usage is TRBJ2-5, with 9 bases identical to TRBD1. The J call is doubtful: the DNA matches TRBJ2-1 better. The CDR3 consists of 15 residues. Germline V gene sequence: CDR1 SNHLY, CDR2 FYNNEI. CDR3 amino acids: CASRGQGFSRDEQFF. The DNA for the CDR3 is TGTGCCAGCAGGGGACAGGGATTTTCTCGCGATGAGCAGTTCTTC.

V usage is TRBV3-1 and J usage is TRBJ2-3, with 10 bases that match TRBD1. The J segment lost 1 base and the V segment lost 4 bases, leaving 14 bases of the junction unmatched. Germline V gives CDR1 LGHDT, CDR2 YNNKEL (reference sequence). This CDR3 comprises 19 residues. CDR3 bases: TGTGCCAGCAGCCCACGACGTCCCGGGACAGGGGCCCGCACAGATACGCAGTATTTT. Translated: CASSPRRPGTGARTDTQYF.

A few counts support this clonotype. The chain links TRBV7-2 to TRBJ1-1; TRBD1 matches at 7 bases. The V gene's germline CDR1 is SGHTA and CDR2 FQGNSA. This CDR3 comprises 15 residues. V lost 5 bases to trimming and J lost 1 base; unmatched junction nucleotides: 7. In DNA, the CDR3 is TGTGCCAGCAGCCCACAGGGACAGCCGAACACTGAAGCTTTCTTT. Translating it yields CASSPQGQPNTEAFF.

This sequence joins TRBV7-9 and TRBJ2-3; D is possibly TRBD2 (5 bases). Germline V lookup: CDR1 SEHNR, CDR2 FQNEAQ (reference sequence). V was cut by 2 bases and J by 2 bases, with 11 bases left in between. CDR3 length: 15 residues. CDR3 coding DNA: TGTGCCAGCAGCTTATTTGCGGACTCCACAGATACGCAGTATTTT. Its protein product is CASSLFADSTDTQYF.

This clonotype was counted a few times. For the CDR3, the DNA is TGTGCCAGCAGCTCCCGGGACAGAACCTCTAACTATGGCTACACCTTC. Protein product: CASSSRDRTSNYGYTF. The chain recombines TRBV7-9 with TRBJ1-2, with 7 nucleotides matching TRBD1. V was clipped by 4 bases and J by 0 bases; unmatched bases: 8. This CDR3 has 16 residues. From germline, CDR1 is SEHNR and CDR2 FQNEAQ (reference sequence).

The gene calls are TRBV12-3 or TRBV12-4 and TRBJ2-3; no clear D. This CDR3 spans 16 amino acids. Trimming removed 3 bases at V and 0 bases at J, with 13 bases between. The CDR3 here is CASSLVAGLSTDTQYF. CDR3 sequence (DNA): TGTGCCAGCAGTTTGGTAGCCGGGCTAAGCACAGATACGCAGTATTTT.

The sample holds a few counts of this clonotype. The chain has TRBV20-1 and TRBJ1-1; 9 nucleotides line up with TRBD1. The trim removed 5 bases at V and 6 bases at J, leaving 7 bases unmatched. The CDR3 runs 13 residues. Germline CDR1 reads DFQATT; CDR2 reads SNEGSKA (reference sequence). DNA for the CDR3: TGCAGTGCTGACAGGGGGATAAACTCTGAAGCTTTCTTT. This sequence encodes CSADRGINSEAFF.

The chain recombines TRBV2 with TRBJ2-7; TRBD2 agrees at 8 bases. The closer fit of TRBJ2-1 to the DNA end suggests the J call may be wrong. The CDR3 sequence is 14 residues long. The V gene's germline CDR1 is SNHLY and CDR2 FYNNEI. CDR3: CASRIPGLEDEQFF. In nucleotides, the CDR3 is TGTGCCAGCAGAATACCGGGACTAGAAGATGAGCAGTTCTTC.

Comment on this clonotype: A read error is possible here, since a much larger clone lies one base away. A read error is likely, as this CDR3 ends without the conserved phenylalanine or tryptophan. This rearrangement joins TRBV2 to TRBJ2-4; D is perhaps TRBD2 (5 bases). The CDR3 has 12 residues. Germline V lookup: CDR1 SNHLY, CDR2 FYNNEI. Trimming cost V 5 bases and J 8 bases, with 10 bases left between them. This CDR3 is CASSPSSDIQYL. DNA of the CDR3: TGTGCCAGCAGTCCCAGTAGCGACATTCAGTACCTC.